This entry features one T cell receptor (beta chain) sequence. This clonotype was detected many times. This receptor's antigen is unknown. No much larger clone exists at a distance of one base, and base qualities are not known. All donors were healthy Caucasians. Three pairs of female monozygotic twins, all aged about 18 to 30 years, were included in the twin cohort. Peripheral blood mononuclear cells were used as the source from which RNA for TCR libraries was isolated. The data belong to a study of identical twins (dated by TCRdb to 2015 to 2016). About the investigation overall: The study deep-sequenced TCR alpha and beta repertoires from monozygotic twins, unrelated adults of various ages and cord blood to test whether fetal clonotypes persist. To rule out contamination, the twin experiments were replicated at different times with different library preparation protocols. Summary of the overall study and its limitations: Because the same donors could not be followed over many years, conclusions were based on cross-sectional statistical analysis. Compared with coincidental sharing between unrelated individuals, out-of-frame TCR alpha sequences shared between twins showed an excess of sequences with low generation probability. A weaker excess of twin sharing was found in beta out-of-frame sequences because the signal-to-noise ratio was lowered by fewer shared sequences. Invariant T cells such as MAIT and iNKT could partly confound zero-insertion analyses, though diverse VJ usage argued against this for most clonotypes. Abundant cord blood beta clonotypes carried fewer insertions; young adult naive repertoires showed a weaker similar trend, while memory repertoires showed none. Recombination models systematically underestimated out-of-frame TCR alpha sharing in monozygotic twins but agreed with sharing between unrelated individuals.

Library method: 5' RACE. TCRdb lists the instrument as Illumina HiSeq 2000. Template switching introduced a universal primer binding site; the final cDNA contained a unique molecular identifier, enabling accurate counting of TCR cDNA molecules. First-strand cDNA for TCR alpha and beta chains was synthesized from specific primers in the conserved constant-segment region. To control for contamination, every cDNA library was double barcoded, receiving both a SMART-Mk sample barcode and Illumina barcodes. TruSeq adapter sequences along with Illumina sample barcodes were introduced in two successive PCR steps. Sequencing of the TCR alpha and beta cDNA libraries was done on the Illumina HiSeq platform using custom primers. In the authors' own workflow: Raw reads were processed with MiGEC to extract unique molecular identifiers, and MiXCR was used to determine CDR3 positions. For each individual, recombination models were inferred using an EM algorithm with the repgenHMM and IGoR tools. The analysis of shared clonotypes was done with the tcR package in R, with sharing normalized by the product of cloneset sizes. Out-of-frame nonproductive sequences were analyzed to study raw recombination free of thymic and clonal selection effects. TCRdb cleaned the public reads at Q25 with fastp, built clones with MiXCR and kept in-frame beta chains. Each entry merges the rows of one CDR3 protein and shows their most common DNA and genes. TCRdb's processing, not the authors' own work, is the source of the V and J calls. The sample records 700,000 or so distinct CDR3 sequences, approximately 21% of which are singletons. The top ten clones comprise around 4.5% of the sample.

From cysteine to phenylalanine, the CDR3 is 11 amino acids long. Only the CDR3 DNA is retained, 33 bases long and in frame from the first base. Via the germline V gene (reference sequence), CDR1 is DFQATT and CDR2 SNEGSKA. The V end gives up 3 bases and the J end 11 bases, leaving 6 bases in the junction not matched to a gene. Separately, the same data were catalogued under a study of T cells expressing NK-cell markers. The second study also describes: TCR beta-chain repertoires were profiled in sorted CD3+CD56+NKG2C+, CD3+CD56+NKG2C- and CD3+CD56-NKG2C+ T-cell subsets from several donors. Among the eight sequenced donors, only one was HCMV-seronegative, while the other seven were HCMV-seropositive. In several experiments an anti-gammadeltaTCR antibody was added to restrict sorting to alphabetaTCR-expressing T cells. In five to seven donors, the dominant CD3+CD56+NKG2C+ clonotypes were among the top 10 CD8+ clonotypes and accounted for about 1.0-7.5% of CD8+ T cells. Those dominant clonotypes were again the most abundant among CD3+CD56-NKG2C+ cells in a few donors, at about 25-60.1%. It remained unclear whether the expanded NKG2C-expressing T cell clones were specific for HCMV antigens. The study sequenced eight donors, all healthy volunteers chosen at random: three men and five women. HCMV serostatus was determined by detecting HCMV-specific IgG in serum with a commercial ELISA kit. For six donors, unsorted PBMC were also used to sequence bulk peripheral blood T-cell repertoires. MIGEC was used to demultiplex reads and group the reads by UMI, and MiTCR was used to assemble and quantify clonotypes. Only TCR cDNA sequences supported by at least two reads were kept to exclude erroneous sequences. The tcR package was used for downstream repertoire analysis, with clonotypes matched between fractions based on CDR3 nucleotide sequence plus V segment. VDJmatch was used to annotate antigen specificity against VDJdb, with one amino acid substitution in CDR3 permitted.

The chain was built from TRBV20-1 and TRBJ1-1; 7 central nucleotides agree with TRBD1. The receptor comes from a woman aged 18-29 years in good health. What was sequenced was PBMCs. In nucleotide form, the sequence is TGCAGTGCTAGCCAGGGGGTCTGGGCTTTCTTT. This gives the protein CSASQGVWAFF.